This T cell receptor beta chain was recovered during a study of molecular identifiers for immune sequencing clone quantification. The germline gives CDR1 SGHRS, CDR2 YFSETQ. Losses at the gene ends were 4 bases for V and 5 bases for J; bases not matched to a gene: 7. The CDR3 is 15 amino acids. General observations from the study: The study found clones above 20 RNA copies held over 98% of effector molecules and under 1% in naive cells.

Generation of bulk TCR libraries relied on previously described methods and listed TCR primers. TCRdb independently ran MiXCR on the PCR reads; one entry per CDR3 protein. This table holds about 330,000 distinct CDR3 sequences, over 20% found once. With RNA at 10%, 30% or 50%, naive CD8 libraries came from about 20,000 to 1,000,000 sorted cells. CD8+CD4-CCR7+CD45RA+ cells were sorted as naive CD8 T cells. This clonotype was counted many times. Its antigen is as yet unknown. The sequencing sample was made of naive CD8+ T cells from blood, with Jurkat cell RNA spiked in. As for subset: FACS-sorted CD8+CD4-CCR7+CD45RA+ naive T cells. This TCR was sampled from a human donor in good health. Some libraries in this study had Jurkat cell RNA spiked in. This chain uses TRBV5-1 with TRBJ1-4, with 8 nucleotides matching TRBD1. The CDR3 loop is CASSGGTGPNEKLFF. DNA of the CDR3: TGCGCCAGCAGCGGAGGGACAGGACCCAATGAAAAACTGTTTTTT.